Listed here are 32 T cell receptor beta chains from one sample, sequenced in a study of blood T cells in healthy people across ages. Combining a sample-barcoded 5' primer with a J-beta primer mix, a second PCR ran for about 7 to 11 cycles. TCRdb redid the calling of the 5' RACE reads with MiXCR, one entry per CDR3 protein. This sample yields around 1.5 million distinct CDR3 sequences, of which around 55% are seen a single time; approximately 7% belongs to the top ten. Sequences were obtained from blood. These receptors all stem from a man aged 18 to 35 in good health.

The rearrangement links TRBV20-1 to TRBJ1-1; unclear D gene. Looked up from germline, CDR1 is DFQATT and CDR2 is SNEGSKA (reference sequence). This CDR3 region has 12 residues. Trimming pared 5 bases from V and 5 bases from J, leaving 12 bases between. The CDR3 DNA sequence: TGCAGTGCTCCGAAATGGGGTACTGAAGCTTTCTTT. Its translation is CSAPKWGTEAFF.

CDR3 sequence reads: CSARPGGSYNSPLHF. The CDR3 coding sequence is TGCAGTGCTCGGCCAGGGGGCTCCTATAATTCACCCCTCCACTTT. The V and J genes are TRBV20-1 and TRBJ1-6; 7 bases align to TRBD1. Germline CDR1 reads DFQATT; CDR2 reads SNEGSKA (reference sequence). V shed 5 bases and J 0 bases; nucleotides not matched to a gene: 4. This CDR3 comprises 15 residues.

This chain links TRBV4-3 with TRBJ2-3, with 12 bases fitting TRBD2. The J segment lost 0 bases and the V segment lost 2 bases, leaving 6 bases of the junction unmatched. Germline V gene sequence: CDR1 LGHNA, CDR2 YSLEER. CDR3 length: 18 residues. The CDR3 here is CASSQPRTSGASTDTQYF. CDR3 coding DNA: TGCGCCAGCAGCCAACCCCGGACTAGCGGGGCTAGCACAGATACGCAGTATTTT.

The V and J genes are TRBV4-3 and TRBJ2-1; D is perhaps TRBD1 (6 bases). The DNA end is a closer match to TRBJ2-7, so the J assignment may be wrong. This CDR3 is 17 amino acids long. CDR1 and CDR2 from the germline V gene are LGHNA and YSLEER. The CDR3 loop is CASSQERDIGRYNEQYF. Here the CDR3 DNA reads TGCGCCAGCAGCCAAGAGAGGGACATTGGGAGATACAATGAGCAGTACTTC.

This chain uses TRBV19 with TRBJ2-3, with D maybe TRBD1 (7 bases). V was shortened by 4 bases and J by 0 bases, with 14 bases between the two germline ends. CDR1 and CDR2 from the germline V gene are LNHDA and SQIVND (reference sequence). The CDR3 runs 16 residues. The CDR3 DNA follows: TGTGCCAGTAGTACAGGAGGGGGCCGCAGCACAGATACGCAGTATTTT. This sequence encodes CASSTGGGRSTDTQYF. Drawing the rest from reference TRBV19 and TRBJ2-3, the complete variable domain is DGGITQSPKYLFRKEGQNVTLSCEQNLNHDAMYWYRQDPGQGLRLIYYSQIVNDFQKGDIAEGYSVSREKKESFPLTVTSAQKNPTAFYLCASSTGGGRSTDTQYFGPGTRLTVL.

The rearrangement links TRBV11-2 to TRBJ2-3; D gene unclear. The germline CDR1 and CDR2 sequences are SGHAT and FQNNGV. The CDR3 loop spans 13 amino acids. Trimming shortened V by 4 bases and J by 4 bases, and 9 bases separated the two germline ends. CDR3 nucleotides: TGTGCCAGCAGCTGGAGCGTCGCAGATACGCAGTATTTT. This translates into CASSWSVADTQYF.

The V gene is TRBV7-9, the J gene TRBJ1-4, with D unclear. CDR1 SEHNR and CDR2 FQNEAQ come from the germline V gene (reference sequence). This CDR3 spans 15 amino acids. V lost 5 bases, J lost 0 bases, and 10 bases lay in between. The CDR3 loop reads CASSTREATNEKLFF. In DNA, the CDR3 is TGTGCCAGCAGCACCCGCGAGGCAACTAATGAAAAACTGTTTTTT.

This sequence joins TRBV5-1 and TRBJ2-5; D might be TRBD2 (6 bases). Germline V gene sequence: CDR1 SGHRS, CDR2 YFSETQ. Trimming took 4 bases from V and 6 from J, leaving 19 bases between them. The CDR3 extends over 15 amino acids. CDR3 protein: CASSLAGRMKKTQYF. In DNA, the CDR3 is TGCGCCAGCAGCCTGGCGGGACGTATGAAGAAGACCCAGTACTTC.

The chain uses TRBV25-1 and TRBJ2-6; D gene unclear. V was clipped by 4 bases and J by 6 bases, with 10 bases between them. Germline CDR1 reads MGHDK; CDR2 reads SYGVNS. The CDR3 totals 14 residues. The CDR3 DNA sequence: TGTGCCAGCAGTGCTACCAAATCGGCCAACGTCCTGACTTTC. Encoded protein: CASSATKSANVLTF. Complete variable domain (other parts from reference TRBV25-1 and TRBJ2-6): EADIYQTPRYLVIGTGKKITLECSQTMGHDKMYWYQQDPGMELHLIHYSYGVNSTEKGDLSSESTVSRIRTEHFPLTLESARPSHTSQYLCASSATKSANVLTFGAGSRLTVL.

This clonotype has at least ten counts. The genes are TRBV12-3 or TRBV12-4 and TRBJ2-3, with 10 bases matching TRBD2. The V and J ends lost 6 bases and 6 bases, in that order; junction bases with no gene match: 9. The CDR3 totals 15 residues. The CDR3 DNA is TGTGCCAGCAGCCCCGACAGCGGGGGGGCGGATACGCAGTATTTT. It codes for CASSPDSGGADTQYF.

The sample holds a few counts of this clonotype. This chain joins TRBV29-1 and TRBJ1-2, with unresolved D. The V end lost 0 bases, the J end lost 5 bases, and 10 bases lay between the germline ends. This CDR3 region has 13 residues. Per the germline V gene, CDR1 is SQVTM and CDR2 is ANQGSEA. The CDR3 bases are TGCAGCGTTGAAGATCCGGCCTTTTATGGCTACACCTTC. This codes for CSVEDPAFYGYTF.

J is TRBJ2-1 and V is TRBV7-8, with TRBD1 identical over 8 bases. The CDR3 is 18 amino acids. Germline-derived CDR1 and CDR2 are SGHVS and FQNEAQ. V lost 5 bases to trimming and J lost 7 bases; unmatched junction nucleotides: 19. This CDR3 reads CASSLIRTGSISPNEQFF. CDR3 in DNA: TGTGCCAGCAGCCTGATTAGGACAGGGTCCATTTCACCTAATGAGCAGTTCTTC.

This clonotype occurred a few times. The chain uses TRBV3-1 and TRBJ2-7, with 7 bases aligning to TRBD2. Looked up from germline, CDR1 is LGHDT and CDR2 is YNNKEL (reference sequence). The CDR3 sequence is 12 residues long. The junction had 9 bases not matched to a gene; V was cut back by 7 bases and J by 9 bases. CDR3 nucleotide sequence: TGTGCCAGCACCGGCGGGGGTATGGTGCAGTACTTC. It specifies CASTGGGMVQYF.

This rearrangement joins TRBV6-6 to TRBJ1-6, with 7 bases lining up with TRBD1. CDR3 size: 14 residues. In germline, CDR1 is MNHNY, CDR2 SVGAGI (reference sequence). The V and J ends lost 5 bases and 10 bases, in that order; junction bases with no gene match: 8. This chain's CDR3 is CASSDGQGVSPLHF. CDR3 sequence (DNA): TGTGCCAGCAGTGATGGGCAGGGGGTCTCACCCCTCCACTTT.

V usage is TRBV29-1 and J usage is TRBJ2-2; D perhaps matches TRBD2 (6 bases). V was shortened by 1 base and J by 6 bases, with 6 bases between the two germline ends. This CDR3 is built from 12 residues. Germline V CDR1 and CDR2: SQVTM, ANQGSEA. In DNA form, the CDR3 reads TGCAGCGTTGAAGGGGGGGCCGGGGAGCTGTTTTTT. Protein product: CSVEGGAGELFF.

CDR3 sequence reads: CASSSGQGRSGEQYF. The CDR3 coding sequence is TGTGCCAGCAGTTCGGGACAGGGGAGGTCGGGCGAGCAGTACTTC. This rearrangement joins TRBV28 to TRBJ2-4, with 10 bases aligning to TRBD1. TRBJ2-7 explains the end of the DNA better; the J call may be wrong. CDR3 length: 15 residues. CDR1 and CDR2 (germline): MDHEN, SYDVKM.

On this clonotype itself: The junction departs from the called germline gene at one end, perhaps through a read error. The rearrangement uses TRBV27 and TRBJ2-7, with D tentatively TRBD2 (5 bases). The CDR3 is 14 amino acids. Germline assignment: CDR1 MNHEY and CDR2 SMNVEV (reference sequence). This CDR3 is CAGSFSGLSYEQYF. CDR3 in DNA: TGTGCCGGCAGTTTTTCAGGACTTTCCTACGAGCAGTACTTC.

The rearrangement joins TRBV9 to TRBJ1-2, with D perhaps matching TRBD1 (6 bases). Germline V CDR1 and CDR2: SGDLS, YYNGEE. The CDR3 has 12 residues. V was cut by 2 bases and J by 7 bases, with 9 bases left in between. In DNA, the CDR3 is TGTGCCAGCAGCGTTGGGGGGCTTGGCTACACCTTC. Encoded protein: CASSVGGLGYTF.

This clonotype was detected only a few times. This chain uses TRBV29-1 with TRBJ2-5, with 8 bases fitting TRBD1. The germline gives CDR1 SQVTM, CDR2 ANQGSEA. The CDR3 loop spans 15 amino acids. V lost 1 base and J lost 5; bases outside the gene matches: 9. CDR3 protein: CSVEARAGGAETQYF. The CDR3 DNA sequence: TGCAGCGTTGAAGCTAGGGCAGGGGGCGCGGAGACCCAGTACTTC.

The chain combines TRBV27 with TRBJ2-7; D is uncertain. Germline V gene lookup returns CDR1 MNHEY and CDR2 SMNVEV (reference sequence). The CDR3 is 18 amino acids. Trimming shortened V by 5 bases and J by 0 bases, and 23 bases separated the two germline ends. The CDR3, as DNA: TGTGCCAGCAGTGCCTCGCATGAGTGGGTCTCCTCCTCCTACGAGCAGTACTTC. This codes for CASSASHEWVSSSYEQYF.

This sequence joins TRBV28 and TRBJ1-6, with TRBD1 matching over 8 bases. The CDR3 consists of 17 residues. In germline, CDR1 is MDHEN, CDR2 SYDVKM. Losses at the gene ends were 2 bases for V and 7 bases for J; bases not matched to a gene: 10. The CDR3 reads CASSLELRTGSNSPLHF. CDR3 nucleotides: TGTGCCAGCAGTTTAGAACTCAGGACAGGGTCCAATTCACCCCTCCACTTT.

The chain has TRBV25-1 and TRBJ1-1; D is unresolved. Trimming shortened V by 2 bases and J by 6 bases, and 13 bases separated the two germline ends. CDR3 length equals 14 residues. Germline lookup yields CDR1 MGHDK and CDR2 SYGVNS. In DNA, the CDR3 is TGTGCCAGCAGTGAAGGGAGGATAAACGCTGAAGCTTTCTTT. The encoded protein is CASSEGRINAEAFF.

The CDR3 protein is CASSLRGHISSYNEQFF. The CDR3 region has the DNA TGTGCCAGCAGCTTAAGGGGCCATATAAGCTCCTACAATGAGCAGTTCTTC. The chain is built from TRBV11-2 and TRBJ2-1, with TRBD1 as a possible D gene (5 bases). This CDR3 comprises 17 residues. V lost 2 bases and J 0 bases, leaving 14 bases between the germline ends. CDR1 SGHAT and CDR2 FQNNGV come from the germline V gene.

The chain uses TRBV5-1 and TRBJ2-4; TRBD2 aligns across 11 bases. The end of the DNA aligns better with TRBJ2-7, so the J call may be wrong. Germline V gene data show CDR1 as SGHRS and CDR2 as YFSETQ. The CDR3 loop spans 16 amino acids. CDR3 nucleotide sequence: TGCGCCAGCAGCTTTGGGCCGGGACTAGCGGACTACGAGCAGTACTTC. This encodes CASSFGPGLADYEQYF.

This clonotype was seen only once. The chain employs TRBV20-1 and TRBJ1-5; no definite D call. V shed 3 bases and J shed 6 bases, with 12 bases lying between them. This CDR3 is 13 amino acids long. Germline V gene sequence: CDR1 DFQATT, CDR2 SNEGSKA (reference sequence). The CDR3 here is CSASVTVRQPQHF. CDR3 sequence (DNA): TGCAGTGCTAGTGTGACCGTCCGTCAGCCCCAGCATTTT.

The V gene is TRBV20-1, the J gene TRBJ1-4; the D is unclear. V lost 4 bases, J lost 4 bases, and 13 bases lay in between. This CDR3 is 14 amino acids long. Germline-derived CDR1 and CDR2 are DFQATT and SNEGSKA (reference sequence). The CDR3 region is CSAMHPPGNEKLFF. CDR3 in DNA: TGCAGTGCTATGCATCCCCCGGGTAATGAAAAACTGTTTTTT.

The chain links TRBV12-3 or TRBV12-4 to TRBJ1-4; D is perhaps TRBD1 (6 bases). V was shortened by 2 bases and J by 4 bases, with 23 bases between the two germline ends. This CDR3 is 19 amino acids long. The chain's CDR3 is CASSLLLEVGPGVNEKLFF. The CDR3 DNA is TGTGCCAGCAGTTTATTATTGGAAGTAGGCCCAGGGGTTAATGAAAAACTGTTTTTT.

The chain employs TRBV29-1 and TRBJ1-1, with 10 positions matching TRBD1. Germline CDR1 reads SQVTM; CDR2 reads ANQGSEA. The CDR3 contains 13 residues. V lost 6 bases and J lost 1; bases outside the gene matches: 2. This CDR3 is CSVRDRGNTEAFF. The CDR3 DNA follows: TGCAGCGTCCGGGACAGGGGGAACACTGAAGCTTTCTTT.

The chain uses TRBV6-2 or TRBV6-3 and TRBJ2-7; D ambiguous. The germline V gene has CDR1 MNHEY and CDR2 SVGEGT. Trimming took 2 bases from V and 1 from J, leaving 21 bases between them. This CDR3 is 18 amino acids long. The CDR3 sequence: CASSYPIPGPTASYEQYF. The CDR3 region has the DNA TGTGCCAGCAGTTACCCCATCCCTGGACCTACCGCTTCCTACGAGCAGTACTTC.

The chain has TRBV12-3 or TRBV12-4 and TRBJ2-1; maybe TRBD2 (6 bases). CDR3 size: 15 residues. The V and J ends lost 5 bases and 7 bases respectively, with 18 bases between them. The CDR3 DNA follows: TGTGCCAGCAGTAATCTCGGGGGATTCGCGAATGAGCAGTTCTTC. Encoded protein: CASSNLGGFANEQFF.

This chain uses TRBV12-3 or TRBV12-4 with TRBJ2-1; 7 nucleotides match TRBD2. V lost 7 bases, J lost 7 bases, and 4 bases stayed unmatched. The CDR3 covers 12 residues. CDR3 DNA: TGTGCCAGCACCCTCGGGGGGAATGAGCAGTTCTTC. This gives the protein CASTLGGNEQFF.

CDR3 amino acids: CASTQRTRENEQFF. CDR3 sequence (DNA): TGTGCCAGCACGCAGAGGACTAGAGAGAATGAGCAGTTCTTC. The V call is TRBV3-1, the J call TRBJ2-1, with 7 bases aligning to TRBD2. After removal of 7 bases from V and 7 bases from J, the junction contained 10 bases not matched to a gene. Germline V gives CDR1 LGHDT, CDR2 YNNKEL (reference sequence). The CDR3 consists of 14 residues.